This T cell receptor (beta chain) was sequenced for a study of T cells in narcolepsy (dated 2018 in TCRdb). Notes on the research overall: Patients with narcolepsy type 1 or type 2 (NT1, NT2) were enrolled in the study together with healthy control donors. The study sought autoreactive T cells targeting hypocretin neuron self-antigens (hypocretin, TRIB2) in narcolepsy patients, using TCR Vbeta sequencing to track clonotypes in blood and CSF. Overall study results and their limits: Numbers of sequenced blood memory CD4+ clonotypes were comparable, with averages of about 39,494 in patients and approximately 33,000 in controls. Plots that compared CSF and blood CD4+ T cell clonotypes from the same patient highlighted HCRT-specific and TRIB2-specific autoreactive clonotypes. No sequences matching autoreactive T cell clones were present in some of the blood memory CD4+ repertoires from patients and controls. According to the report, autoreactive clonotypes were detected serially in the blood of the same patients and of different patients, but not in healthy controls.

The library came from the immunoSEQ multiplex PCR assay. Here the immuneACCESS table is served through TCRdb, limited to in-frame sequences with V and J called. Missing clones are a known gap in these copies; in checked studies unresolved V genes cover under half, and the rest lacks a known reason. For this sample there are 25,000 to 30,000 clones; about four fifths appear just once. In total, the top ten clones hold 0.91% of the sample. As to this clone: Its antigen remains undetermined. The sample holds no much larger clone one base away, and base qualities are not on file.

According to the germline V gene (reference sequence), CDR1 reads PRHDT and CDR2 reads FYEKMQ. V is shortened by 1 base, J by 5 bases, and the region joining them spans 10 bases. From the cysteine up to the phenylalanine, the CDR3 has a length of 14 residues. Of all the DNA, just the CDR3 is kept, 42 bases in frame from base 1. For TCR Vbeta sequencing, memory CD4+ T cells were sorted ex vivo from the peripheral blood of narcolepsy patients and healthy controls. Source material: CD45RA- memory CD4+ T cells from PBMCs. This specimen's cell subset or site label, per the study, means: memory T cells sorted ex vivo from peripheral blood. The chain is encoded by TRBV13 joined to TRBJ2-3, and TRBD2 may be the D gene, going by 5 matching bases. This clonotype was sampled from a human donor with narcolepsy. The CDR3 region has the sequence CASSLDLAQDTQYF. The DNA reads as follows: TGTGCCAGCAGCTTAGACCTAGCACAAGATACGCAGTATTTT.